The present TCR beta chain was sequenced within a study of cytomegalovirus exposure and HLA in healthy donors. Only in-frame clones appear in the TCRdb table, and some are missing; sequencing was by immunoSEQ multiplex PCR. The sample lists more than 250,000 clones, 80% to 90% occurring once. Germline values: CDR1 LGHNT, CDR2 FRNRAP. With 1 base removed from V and 3 bases from J, the gap between germline ends came to 10 bases. There are 15 residues in the CDR3. The clonotype comes from a woman aged 18-29 years in good health and CMV-seronegative. The sequenced material came from PBMCs. This chain links TRBV12-5 with TRBJ1-5; maybe TRBD1 (6 bases). CDR3 coding DNA: TGTGCTAGTGGTTTGGGGGACACATTCAATCAGCCCCAGCATTTT. Its protein product is CASGLGDTFNQPQHF. Full variable domain (remainder filled in from reference TRBV12-5 and TRBJ1-5): DARVTQTPRHKVTEMGQEVTMRCQPILGHNTVFWYRQTMMQGLELLAYFRNRAPLDDSGMPKDRFSAEMPDATLATLKIQPSEPRDSAVYFCASGLGDTFNQPQHFGDGTRLSIL.